The TCR beta chain under discussion was sequenced for a study of T cell repertoires in cytomegalovirus infection. Across the whole study: CMV infection plus the matching HLA type was flagged by public TCR beta signatures.

This clonotype has at least ten counts. Its antigen is not identified. TCRdb used MiXCR to reprocess the reads, holding one entry per CDR3 protein. Of approximately 500,000 distinct CDR3 sequences in the sample, 16% were seen once. Study observations and caveats: Public TCR beta family frequency separated CMV-and-HLA carriers, including in an independent cohort. In two of eight donors, the top clonotype was HLA-C-restricted CMV-specific.

The CDR3 sequence is 14 residues long. Germline V gene data show CDR1 as SNHLY and CDR2 as FYNNEI. Trimming removed 3 bases at V and 5 bases at J, with 13 bases between. Specimen: CD8+ T cells from PBMCs. The V gene is TRBV2, the J gene TRBJ1-1; D possibly corresponds to TRBD1 (5 bases). This TCR was recovered from a human donor in good health (CMV status not recorded). Some clones in this sample may be carry-over from other donors' samples. This CDR3 reads CASSDGRDGTEAFF. The DNA of the CDR3 is TGTGCCAGCAGTGACGGGAGGGACGGAACTGAAGCTTTCTTT.